This is a list of T cell receptor beta chains from one sample in a study of blood T cell repertoires in COVID-19. Some clones are missing from TCRdb's copy, which holds only in-frame ones; the method was immunoSEQ multiplex PCR. Of under 250,000 clones in the sample, around 84% were seen once. The source material was peripheral blood. The origin of the receptors is a human donor in a cohort sampled during active COVID-19. The CDR3 runs from the conserved cysteine through the conserved F or W. The D gene is left open where the match is weak. For some rows the clone size is stated as once, few or many, or as a class when expanded; others skip it.

v_call,j_call,clone_size,d_call,cdr3_length,cdr3_aa,cdr3_nt
TRBV6-1,TRBJ1-1,few,TRBD1,16,CASSAGQGAGDTEAFF,TGTGCCAGCAGTGCGGGACAGGGGGCGGGAGACACTGAAGCTTTCTTT
TRBV2,TRBJ1-4,.,.,12,CASSDPSGKLFF,TGTGCCAGCAGTGACCCCAGCGGAAAACTGTTTTTT
TRBV10-3,TRBJ2-6,.,.,16,CAISESGGAGANVLTF,TGTGCCATCAGTGAGTCTGGGGGGGCCGGGGCCAACGTCCTGACTTTC
TRBV28,TRBJ2-5,.,.,14,CAIQDSPGQETQYF,TGTGCCATCCAGGACAGTCCAGGGCAAGAGACCCAGTACTTC
TRBV3-1/TRBV3-2,TRBJ2-7,.,TRBD2,19,CASSQDGAGLAGGSYEQYF,TGTGCCAGCAGCCAAGATGGTGCGGGACTAGCGGGGGGTTCCTACGAGCAGTACTTC
TRBV20-1,TRBJ2-3,few,.,13,CSASLAGTDTQYF,TGCAGTGCTAGTTTAGCGGGCACAGATACGCAGTATTTT
TRBV3-1/TRBV3-2,TRBJ2-3,.,TRBD2,20,CASSLGLAGGRAGGTDTQYF,TGTGCCAGCAGCCTCGGACTAGCGGGAGGAAGGGCCGGGGGTACAGATACGCAGTATTTT
TRBV27,TRBJ1-1,.,TRBD1,15,CASSLRDRANTEAFF,TGTGCCAGCAGCTTAAGGGACAGGGCGAACACTGAAGCTTTCTTT
TRBV7-8,TRBJ1-5,.,.,16,CASSLGNSNSNQPQHF,TGTGCCAGCAGCTTAGGGAACAGCAATAGCAATCAGCCCCAGCATTTT
TRBV27,TRBJ2-7,.,.,13,CASSLSRGGEQYF,TGTGCCAGCAGTTTATCGAGGGGGGGCGAGCAGTACTTC
TRBV28,TRBJ1-5,.,.,12,CASSSGGQPQHF,TGTGCCAGCAGCAGCGGGGGGCAGCCCCAGCATTTT
TRBV7-2,TRBJ2-1,.,.,15,CASTLLAGPYNEQFF,TGTGCCAGCACCTTACTAGCCGGCCCGTACAATGAGCAGTTCTTC
TRBV29-1,TRBJ1-2,.,.,14,CSVAGGRSSYGYTF,TGCAGCGTTGCGGGGGGCAGGTCCTCCTATGGCTACACCTTC
TRBV19,TRBJ2-2,once,.,15,CASSIDSLNTGELFF,TGTGCCAGTAGTATAGACTCCCTGAACACCGGGGAGCTGTTTTTT
TRBV10-2,TRBJ2-3,.,.,14,CASSPTSLADTQYF,TGCGCCAGCAGTCCGACTAGTTTGGCAGATACGCAGTATTTT
TRBV5-1,TRBJ1-5,.,.,15,CASSFEPRMGQPQHF,TGCGCCAGCAGCTTCGAACCCCGTATGGGCCAGCCCCAGCATTTT
TRBV18,TRBJ1-4,.,.,17,CASSPQLTQATNEKLFF,TGTGCCAGCTCACCACAGTTGACGCAGGCAACTAATGAAAAACTGTTTTTT
TRBV3-1/TRBV3-2,TRBJ2-7,.,TRBD1,13,CASSQQGAYEQYF,TGTGCCAGCAGCCAACAGGGGGCGTACGAGCAGTACTTC
TRBV7-9,TRBJ1-5,.,.,15,CASSPGRGRNQPQHF,TGTGCCAGCAGCCCGGGGAGGGGACGCAATCAGCCCCAGCATTTT
TRBV18,TRBJ1-1,.,.,14,CASSPGAEGTEAFF,TGTGCCAGCTCACCAGGGGCCGAAGGAACTGAAGCTTTCTTT
TRBV23-1,TRBJ2-1,.,TRBD2,15,CASRFRGGVRNEQFF,TGCGCCAGCAGGTTTCGGGGGGGAGTTAGGAATGAGCAGTTCTTC
TRBV27,TRBJ1-1,.,TRBD1,14,CASRSTGVDTEAFF,TGTGCCAGCAGATCGACAGGGGTGGACACTGAAGCTTTCTTT
TRBV4-3,TRBJ1-5,once,.,14,CASSQNRLSQPQHF,TGCGCCAGCAGCCAAAACAGGCTAAGTCAGCCCCAGCATTTT
TRBV6-1,TRBJ2-1,.,TRBD2,14,CASSEGGLAGEQFF,TGTGCCAGCAGTGAGGGGGGACTAGCAGGTGAGCAGTTCTTC
TRBV3-1/TRBV3-2,TRBJ2-7,.,.,14,CASSQEGRSYEQYF,TGTGCCAGCAGCCAAGAGGGGCGCTCCTACGAGCAGTACTTC
TRBV5-1,TRBJ2-2,.,TRBD1,16,CASRRQGAGNTGELFF,TGCGCCAGCAGGAGACAGGGGGCGGGTAACACCGGGGAGCTGTTTTTT
TRBV30,TRBJ2-7,.,TRBD2,12,CAWTGGSYEQYF,TGTGCCTGGACGGGGGGGTCCTACGAGCAGTACTTC
TRBV29-1,TRBJ2-7,.,TRBD1,14,CSVLRGQGSYEQYF,TGCAGCGTTTTAAGGGGACAGGGCTCCTACGAGCAGTACTTC
TRBV2,TRBJ2-7,few,TRBD1,14,CASSDGTGRHEQYF,TGTGCCAGCAGCGATGGGACAGGGAGGCACGAGCAGTACTTC
TRBV27,TRBJ2-3,.,.,13,CASGASRADTQYF,TGTGCCAGCGGCGCTAGCCGAGCAGATACGCAGTATTTT
TRBV13,TRBJ2-3,once,.,16,CASSFLGGYSTDTQYF,TGTGCCAGCAGCTTTTTAGGCGGTTATAGCACAGATACGCAGTATTTT
TRBV5-1,TRBJ1-5,once,.,13,CASSAGMNQPQHF,TGCGCCAGCAGTGCAGGGATGAATCAGCCCCAGCATTTT
TRBV14,TRBJ1-1,.,TRBD1,15,CASSRETGWMTEAFF,TGTGCCAGCAGCCGTGAGACAGGGTGGATGACTGAAGCTTTCTTT
TRBV4-1,TRBJ2-5,.,.,15,CASSLGLAETETQYF,TGCGCCAGCAGCCTCGGTTTAGCGGAGACAGAGACCCAGTACTTC
TRBV5-1,TRBJ2-7,once,.,17,CASSLNYPGDGSYEQYF,TGCGCCAGCAGCTTGAACTACCCCGGGGATGGCTCCTACGAGCAGTACTTC
TRBV15,TRBJ1-4,.,.,15,CATSRDPATNEKLFF,TGTGCCACCAGCAGAGATCCAGCAACTAATGAAAAACTGTTTTTT
TRBV3-1/TRBV3-2,TRBJ2-1,.,TRBD2,17,CASRGGLAGGPYNEQFF,TGTGCCAGCAGGGGGGGACTAGCGGGAGGACCGTACAATGAGCAGTTCTTC
TRBV6-5,TRBJ2-7,.,TRBD2,15,CASTPTSGSSHEQYF,TGTGCCAGCACTCCCACTAGCGGGAGCTCCCACGAGCAGTACTTC
TRBV28,TRBJ1-2,.,TRBD1,15,CASSQSGQGAKGYTF,TGTGCCAGCAGTCAAAGCGGACAGGGGGCGAAAGGCTACACCTTC
TRBV11-3,TRBJ2-2,.,.,15,CASSFRTFPPGKLFF,TGTGCCAGCAGCTTCAGGACTTTTCCACCGGGGAAGCTGTTTTTT
TRBV5-1,TRBJ2-1,.,TRBD2,15,CASSPRLAGDNEQFF,TGCGCCAGCAGCCCCAGACTAGCGGGAGACAATGAGCAGTTCTTC
TRBV5-8,TRBJ1-4,.,TRBD1,14,CASSPGQGAEKLFF,TGTGCCAGCAGCCCGGGACAGGGGGCCGAAAAACTGTTTTTT
TRBV6-5,TRBJ1-5,.,.,13,CASNLQLNQPQHF,TGTGCCAGCAATCTTCAACTAAATCAGCCCCAGCATTTT
TRBV27,TRBJ2-7,.,TRBD1,16,CASRPPGDSLLYEQYF,TGTGCCAGCAGACCTCCCGGGGACAGCCTCCTCTACGAGCAGTACTTC
TRBV27,TRBJ2-2,.,TRBD1,14,CASSWTGFTGELFF,TGTGCCAGCAGTTGGACAGGATTCACCGGGGAGCTGTTTTTT
TRBV6-1,TRBJ1-4,.,.,16,CASSVNLGQIVEKLFF,TGTGCCAGCAGTGTTAATCTTGGACAGATCGTTGAAAAACTGTTTTTT
TRBV18,TRBJ1-2,.,.,15,CASSPRNPRSDGYTF,TGTGCCAGCTCACCACGAAACCCTCGGAGCGATGGCTACACCTTC
TRBV7-2,TRBJ2-1,.,.,15,CASSFDSGRYNEQFF,TGTGCCAGCAGCTTCGACAGCGGGCGGTACAATGAGCAGTTCTTC
TRBV5-1,TRBJ2-3,.,TRBD2,16,CASSLYAGARSDTQYF,TGCGCCAGCAGCTTGTATGCGGGAGCCCGCTCGGATACGCAGTATTTT
TRBV29-1,TRBJ2-1,.,TRBD2,15,CSVLRTSGRADEQFF,TGCAGCGTGCTTCGGACTAGCGGGAGGGCCGATGAGCAGTTCTTC